This TCR beta chain was captured in a study of shared clonotypes between healthy human individuals. Remarks on this clone: Its antigen is still unknown.

Study-level findings and limits: Shared across a few donors were around 5% of the naive CD4 clonotypes. Sampling covered nothing but blood. Tissue TCR repertoires likely differ from those found in blood.

TCRdb's table, derived via immunoSEQ multiplex PCR, lists solely in-frame clones and lacks some. The sample contains 2 million to 2.5 million clones, just under 95% of which appear only once. V was clipped by 5 bases and J by 9 bases, with 12 bases between them. The length of the CDR3 is 12 residues. Germline CDR1 SGHTA, CDR2 FQGNSA. The clonotype was recovered from a young man in good health. Some clones in this sample may be carry-over from other donors' samples. The sequenced material came from naive CD4+ T cells from PBMCs. As for subset: CD45RA+ positively selected. This chain uses TRBV7-2 with TRBJ2-3; TRBD1 might be the D (5 bases). CDR3 sequence (DNA): TGTGCCAGCAGCACCGACAGACGCACGCAGTATTTT. Amino acid sequence: CASSTDRRTQYF.